One and the same sample provided the 2 T cell receptor beta chains below, sequenced in a study of identical twins. In TCRdb, the 5' RACE reads were re-called with MiXCR into one record per CDR3 protein. The data show about 200,000 distinct CDR3 sequences, 6.5% seen once. The same data also contributed to another study, on T cells expressing NK-cell markers.

The source material was CD8+ T cells sorted from blood. Source of these receptors: a woman aged 18 to 35 in good health.

This clonotype was observed a few times. The rearrangement uses TRBV10-1 and TRBJ1-1, with 10 nucleotides matching TRBD1. J lost 6 bases, V lost 4 bases, and 2 bases had no gene match. Per germline, CDR1 WNHNN and CDR2 SYGVQD (reference sequence). The CDR3 runs to 13 residues. The CDR3 region has the DNA TGCGCCAGCAGTGGGGGACAGGGGCCTGAAGCTTTCTTT. Its protein is CASSGGQGPEAFF.

The CDR3 DNA sequence: TGTGCCAGCAGCTTAGTATCCGCGGGTTCGGTAGATACGCAGTATTTT. Translation: CASSLVSAGSVDTQYF. This chain joins TRBV11-2 and TRBJ2-3; a possible D gene is TRBD2 (5 bases). CDR3 length equals 16 residues. Trimming took 1 base from V and 5 from J, leaving 16 bases between them. In germline, CDR1 is SGHAT, CDR2 FQNNGV.